The clone carrying this T cell receptor beta chain was picked up one time. Per the authors' pipeline: With immunoSEQ giving junction-only sequences and no quality scores, filtering differed. TCRdb's table, derived via immunoSEQ multiplex PCR, lists solely in-frame clones and lacks some. V and J calls and clone size are copied from that table; D and trimming were computed from the DNA. Of some 300,000 clones in the sample, over 70% were seen once. This sample is part of a study of shared clonotypes between healthy human individuals. Germline CDR1 reads LNHDA; CDR2 reads SQIVND (reference sequence). The CDR3 is made up of 12 amino acids. Trimming removed 7 bases from V and 8 bases from J, with 14 bases in between.

The genes are TRBV19 and TRBJ1-2, with D hard to call. The sample taken for sequencing was memory CD4+ T cells sorted from blood. The subset: CD45RA-negative fraction. This receptor was obtained from a man aged 30-40 years in good health. CDR3 loop: CASTMAGSGYTF. DNA of the CDR3: TGTGCCAGTACCATGGCGGGGTCCGGCTACACCTTC.